Each of the 13 T cell receptor beta chains below was sequenced from the same sample in a study of identical twins. TCRdb reanalysed the 5' RACE reads using MiXCR and keeps one entry per CDR3 protein. The table has about 890,000 distinct CDR3 sequences, 12% seen once. These data were likewise used in another study, on yellow fever vaccine responses in identical twins.

Sequencing was carried out using PBMCs. The receptors here all came from a young woman in good health.

The V call is TRBV20-1, the J call TRBJ2-2; TRBD1 is a possible D gene (6 bases). Germline values: CDR1 DFQATT, CDR2 SNEGSKA (reference sequence). Trimming removed 3 bases at V and 4 bases at J, with 12 bases between. This CDR3 spans 14 amino acids. The CDR3 is CSARVGTTTGELFF. As DNA, the CDR3 is TGCAGTGCTAGGGTTGGGACAACCACCGGGGAGCTGTTTTTT.

This clonotype was seen a handful of times. DNA of the CDR3: TGTGCCAGCAGCCAAGGGGGGGCCCTCGAGCAGTTCTTC. Its translation is CASSQGGALEQFF. This rearrangement joins TRBV3-1 to TRBJ2-1, with D possibly called TRBD1 or TRBD2 (6 bases each). CDR1 LGHDT and CDR2 YNNKEL come from the germline V gene (reference sequence). CDR3 length: 13 residues. V lost 1 base, J lost 10 bases, and 11 bases lay in between.

This clonotype was recorded a few times. The chain is built from TRBV20-1 and TRBJ2-3; perhaps TRBD2 as D (7 bases). This CDR3 is 14 amino acids long. The V and J ends lost 5 bases and 3 bases respectively, with 15 bases between them. Germline CDR1 reads DFQATT; CDR2 reads SNEGSKA (reference sequence). CDR3: CSAGGGGGTDTQYF. CDR3 coding DNA: TGCAGTGCTGGAGGGGGGGGTGGTACAGATACGCAGTATTTT.

This clonotype was seen a few times. The chain recombines TRBV28 with TRBJ2-3; D might be TRBD1 or TRBD2, each matching 7 bases. CDR1 is MDHEN and CDR2 is SYDVKM in the germline V gene. The CDR3 sequence is 15 residues long. V gave up 5 bases and J gave up 1 base, with 13 bases separating them. The CDR3 bases are TGTGCCAGCAGTACACAGGGGAGGGGCACAGATACGCAGTATTTT. The encoded protein is CASSTQGRGTDTQYF. The full variable domain, in which reference TRBV28 and TRBJ2-3 provide the parts outside the CDR3, is DVKVTQSSRYLVKRTGEKVFLECVQDMDHENMFWYRQDPGLGLRLIYFSYDVKMKEKGDIPEGYSVSREKKERFSLILESASTNQTSMYLCASSTQGRGTDTQYFGPGTRLTVL.

The rearrangement joins TRBV6-5 to TRBJ1-6; possibly TRBD1 for D (6 bases). The CDR3 sequence is 14 residues long. Germline loops: CDR1 MNHEY, CDR2 SVGAGI. Trimming stripped 4 bases from V and 10 bases from J, with 14 bases between. The chain's CDR3 is CASSLQGNPSPLHF. The DNA for the CDR3 is TGTGCCAGCAGTTTACAGGGAAATCCGTCACCCCTCCACTTT.

V is TRBV5-1 and J is TRBJ2-3; 11 nucleotides line up with TRBD2. The germline CDR1 and CDR2 sequences are SGHRS and YFSETQ. CDR3 length: 17 amino acids. After removal of 4 bases from V and 2 bases from J, the junction contained 9 bases not matched to a gene. CDR3 amino acids: CASSLFRLAGNTDTQYF. The CDR3 nucleotides are TGCGCCAGCAGCCTATTTAGACTAGCGGGGAACACAGATACGCAGTATTTT.

The chain links TRBV12-3 or TRBV12-4 to TRBJ1-5, with D perhaps matching TRBD1 (6 bases). The CDR3 runs to 13 residues. V lost 6 bases and J 10 bases, leaving 16 bases between the germline ends. The CDR3 DNA sequence: TGTGCCAGCAGACAGGGAGGCATCCATCCCCAGCATTTT. Its protein product is CASRQGGIHPQHF.

In its sample, this clonotype was seen many times. The J gene is TRBJ2-3, the V gene TRBV5-1, with a possible D match to TRBD1 (6 bases). The germline gives CDR1 SGHRS, CDR2 YFSETQ. This CDR3 is built from 14 residues. V lost 1 base and J lost 1, with 7 bases in between. The chain's CDR3 is CASSLTGRTDTQYF. The CDR3 DNA reads TGCGCCAGCAGCTTGACAGGGCGCACAGATACGCAGTATTTT.

The chain recombines TRBV4-1 with TRBJ2-5, with D perhaps TRBD1 or TRBD2 (7 bases each). Trimming left V 4 bases short and J 7 bases short, with 22 bases between. In germline, CDR1 is MGHRA, CDR2 YSYEKL. The CDR3 spans 16 residues. CDR3 in DNA: TGCGCCAGCAGCCTAAAGGGGGGGGACAGCCCTCTGACCCAGTACTTC. This gives the protein CASSLKGGDSPLTQYF.

This clonotype has a handful of counts. The gene calls are TRBV29-1 and TRBJ2-7; D uncertain. The ends were cut back, 5 bases at V and 5 bases at J, with 16 bases in the middle. Germline lookup yields CDR1 SQVTM and CDR2 ANQGSEA. This CDR3 is 13 amino acids long. CDR3 residues: CSVLNDLDHEQYF. The DNA of the CDR3 is TGCAGCGTTCTGAATGATCTCGACCACGAGCAGTACTTC.

The sample holds a few counts of this clonotype. The rearrangement joins TRBV5-1 to TRBJ1-4, with 10 bases identical to TRBD1. V gave up 4 bases and J gave up 7 bases; unmatched junction bases: 10. The CDR3 consists of 16 residues. Germline CDR1 SGHRS, CDR2 YFSETQ. DNA of the CDR3: TGCGCCAGCAGCCAGTCGCCGGGGACAGGGGCTGAAAAACTGTTTTTT. This codes for CASSQSPGTGAEKLFF.

The rearrangement uses TRBV7-8 and TRBJ2-3; D may match TRBD1 or TRBD2 (5 bases each). The V gene lost 8 bases and the J gene lost 4 bases, with 19 bases spanning the gap. This CDR3 is built from 15 residues. Germline V lookup: CDR1 SGHVS, CDR2 FQNEAQ. CDR3 residues: CASLDGTGWADTQYF. The CDR3 nucleotides are TGTGCCAGCTTAGATGGGACGGGATGGGCAGATACGCAGTATTTT. Full variable domain (remainder filled in from reference TRBV7-8 and TRBJ2-3): GAGVSQSPRYKVAKRGQDVALRCDPISGHVSLFWYQQALGQGPEFLTYFQNEAQLDKSGLPSDRFFAERPEGSVSTLKIQRTQQEDSAVYLCASLDGTGWADTQYFGPGTRLTVL.

This clonotype was detected a few times. The chain couples TRBV28 to TRBJ2-1; possibly TRBD2 for D (5 bases). V gave up 4 bases and J gave up 8 bases, with 21 bases separating them. The CDR3 loop spans 16 amino acids. CDR1 and CDR2 (germline): MDHEN, SYDVKM. As DNA, the CDR3 is TGTGCCAGCAGTTCTCATGTTTTGTCCGGGAAAGATGAGCAGTTCTTC. This gives the protein CASSSHVLSGKDEQFF. Full variable domain (outside the CDR3, taken from reference TRBV28 and TRBJ2-1): DVKVTQSSRYLVKRTGEKVFLECVQDMDHENMFWYRQDPGLGLRLIYFSYDVKMKEKGDIPEGYSVSREKKERFSLILESASTNQTSMYLCASSSHVLSGKDEQFFGPGTRLTVL.